A selection of T cell receptor beta chains follows, all from one sample in a study of blood T cell repertoires in COVID-19. Only in-frame clones appear in the TCRdb table, and some are missing; sequencing was by immunoSEQ multiplex PCR. The sample has about 240,000 clones, about four fifths seen once; the top ten hold over 7.5%. Source material: peripheral blood. These receptors were taken from a woman aged 80 or over with acute or convalescent COVID-19. Both conserved end residues are part of each CDR3. The D gene is left open where the match is weak. Not all rows give a size; the values are once, few, many and, for expanded clones, a class.

-	15	-	TRBV19	TRBJ1-4	TGTGCCAGTAGTTCTAGACAGGCAACTAATGAAAAACTGTTTTTT	CASSSRQATNEKLFF
TRBD2	12	-	TRBV6-2/TRBV6-3	TRBJ2-5	TGTGCCAGCAGTTATGGGGGGGGGACCCAGTACTTC	CASSYGGGTQYF
TRBD1	16	once	TRBV3-1/TRBV3-2	TRBJ1-4	TGTGCCAGCAGCCAAGGTCAGGGGGGTCTTAATGAAAAACTGTTTTTT	CASSQGQGGLNEKLFF
-	16	-	TRBV11-3	TRBJ2-2	TGTGCCAGCAGCTTAACGGGGACAAGAAACACCGGGGAGCTGTTTTTT	CASSLTGTRNTGELFF
-	15	-	TRBV19	TRBJ2-1	TGTGCCAGTAGTATAATCCCCAGGGCCTACAATGAGCAGTTCTTC	CASSIIPRAYNEQFF
-	17	-	TRBV5-4	TRBJ1-1	TGTGCCAGCAGCCAAACCCCGACACCCGGCTTGAACACTGAAGCTTTCTTT	CASSQTPTPGLNTEAFF
TRBD1	14	-	TRBV28	TRBJ1-2	TGTGCCAGCAGTTTCCCGGGACAGGGGGGCGGCTACACCTTC	CASSFPGQGGGYTF
-	14	-	TRBV5-1	TRBJ1-4	TGCGCCAGCAGCCTAGACGGAGATAATGAAAAACTGTTTTTT	CASSLDGDNEKLFF
TRBD1	16	-	TRBV4-2	TRBJ1-1	TGTGCCAGCAGCCGCCGGACAGGGATGTGGAACACTGAAGCTTTCTTT	CASSRRTGMWNTEAFF
-	13	-	TRBV18	TRBJ1-2	TGTGCCAGCAAACCCCGGGAGTCTAATGGCTACACCTTC	CASKPRESNGYTF
-	14	-	TRBV7-3	TRBJ2-3	TGTGCCAGCAGCCACGGGGGTAGCACAGATACGCAGTATTTT	CASSHGGSTDTQYF
TRBD1	15	few	TRBV10-3	TRBJ1-1	TGTGCCATCAGTACAGGGGGCGCGAGAAATACTGAAGCTTTCTTT	CAISTGGARNTEAFF
TRBD1	14	-	TRBV6-5	TRBJ2-7	TGTGCCAGCAGTCGAACAGGGGGGTCCTACGAGCAGTACTTC	CASSRTGGSYEQYF
-	15	-	TRBV4-1	TRBJ1-1	TGCGCCAGCAGCCGAGTACTGCAGGGGAACACTGAAGCTTTCTTT	CASSRVLQGNTEAFF
TRBD1	15	-	TRBV4-1	TRBJ1-5	TGCGCCAGCAGCCGAGGGGGCCAGAGCAATCAGCCCCAGCATTTT	CASSRGGQSNQPQHF
-	13	-	TRBV2	TRBJ1-6	TGTGCCAGCAGTGAAAATCGGGAATCACCCCTCCACTTT	CASSENRESPLHF
-	12	-	TRBV7-9	TRBJ1-2	TGTGCCAGCAGCTCAACTAACTATGGCTACACCTTC	CASSSTNYGYTF
-	17	-	TRBV18	TRBJ1-1	TGTGCCAGCTCACCCACCGTGGGGGGGGGCCTGAACACTGAAGCTTTCTTT	CASSPTVGGGLNTEAFF
-	14	-	TRBV3-1/TRBV3-2	TRBJ1-1	TGTGCCAGCAGCCTCAGGGGAAGTGGTACTGAAGCTTTCTTT	CASSLRGSGTEAFF
TRBD1	13	-	TRBV5-1	TRBJ1-2	TGCGCCAGCAGCGATGGGACAGGAGTTGGCTACACCTTC	CASSDGTGVGYTF
-	14	-	TRBV6-5	TRBJ1-1	TGTGCCAGCAGTTACTCACACCTGAACACTGAAGCTTTCTTT	CASSYSHLNTEAFF
-	13	-	TRBV2	TRBJ1-1	TGTGCCAGCAGTGAAGACTTCCTTACTGAAGCTTTCTTT	CASSEDFLTEAFF
-	16	-	TRBV7-9	TRBJ1-4	TGTGCCAGCAGCTGGGGAACAGGCCCAACTAATGAAAAACTGTTTTTT	CASSWGTGPTNEKLFF
TRBD1	15	-	TRBV2	TRBJ2-6	TGTGCCAGCAGACAGGGGGCTAGTGGGGCCAACGTCCTGACTTTC	CASRQGASGANVLTF
TRBD2	19	-	TRBV4-1	TRBJ2-1	TGCGCCAGCAGCCCGACACCTAGCGGGGGGGCCTCGACCTACAATGAGCAGTTCTTC	CASSPTPSGGASTYNEQFF
-	15	-	TRBV2	TRBJ1-1	TGTGCCAGCAGCTTATCTAGCGGAGGGGTCGCTGAAGCTTTCTTT	CASSLSSGGVAEAFF
-	13	few	TRBV2	TRBJ2-7	TGTGCCATCGCCGTCGGGACTCCCTACGAGCAGTACTTC	CAIAVGTPYEQYF
-	14	-	TRBV4-1	TRBJ1-4	TGCGCCAGCAGCCAAGGGGGGCTAGGGGAAAAACTGTTTTTT	CASSQGGLGEKLFF
-	13	-	TRBV7-3	TRBJ2-3	TGTGCCAGCAGCCTAACCGGGACAGATACGCAGTATTTT	CASSLTGTDTQYF
TRBD2	15	-	TRBV11-2	TRBJ2-1	TGTGCCAGCAGCCCTAGCGGGGGGCCATACAATGAGCAGTTCTTC	CASSPSGGPYNEQFF
-	13	-	TRBV28	TRBJ1-4	TGTGCCAGCAGGGGGGGTCAGGTGGAAAAACTGTTTTTT	CASRGGQVEKLFF
TRBD1	17	-	TRBV19	TRBJ2-7	TGTGCCAGTAGTATACATGCAAGGGGACAGGTGTCCTACGAGCAGTACTTC	CASSIHARGQVSYEQYF
-	15	once	TRBV30	TRBJ1-1	TGTGCCTGGAGGATCGGTGGGGCAGGAAACACTGAAGCTTTCTTT	CAWRIGGAGNTEAFF
TRBD2	17	-	TRBV5-3	TRBJ2-3	TGTGCCAGAAGCCCGAAGGGTTGGCGGGGGGCGATAGATACGCAGTATTTT	CARSPKGWRGAIDTQYF
-	16	-	TRBV24-1	TRBJ1-5	TGTGCCACCAGTGATCCAGCTCGGGGAAGCAATCAGCCCCAGCATTTT	CATSDPARGSNQPQHF
TRBD1	15	-	TRBV28	TRBJ1-5	TGTGCCAGCAGTTCCCCGACAGGGTCCTATCAGCCCCAGCATTTT	CASSSPTGSYQPQHF
-	17	-	TRBV5-6	TRBJ1-1	TGTGCCAGCAGCTTGCCCGGACAGAAAAAAGGAGGCACTGAAGCTTTCTTT	CASSLPGQKKGGTEAFF
-	16	-	TRBV28	TRBJ2-2	TGTGCCAGCAGTTTCGACAGGGGAGGGGACACCGGGGAGCTGTTTTTT	CASSFDRGGDTGELFF
-	13	once	TRBV25-1	TRBJ1-1	TGTGCCAGCAGTGAATACTTGAACACTGAAGCTTTCTTT	CASSEYLNTEAFF
TRBD1	15	-	TRBV18	TRBJ2-7	TGTGCCAGCTCACCAAAGGGACAGGGGGCCTCCGAGCAGTACTTC	CASSPKGQGASEQYF
TRBD1	15	few	TRBV30	TRBJ1-5	TGTGCCTGGAGTGTAGGGGACAGCTACAATCAGCCCCAGCATTTT	CAWSVGDSYNQPQHF
TRBD2	17	-	TRBV25-1	TRBJ2-5	TGTGCCAGCAGTGAAACGGGAGAGACTAGCGCCACCAAGACCCAGTACTTC	CASSETGETSATKTQYF
-	15	once	TRBV27	TRBJ2-6	TGTGCCAGCAGTTTGAGGGTTGCTGGGGCCAACGTCCTGACTTTC	CASSLRVAGANVLTF
TRBD2	14	-	TRBV10-3	TRBJ2-2	TGTGCCATCAGGGGGGGGTCGAACACCGGGGAGCTGTTTTTT	CAIRGGSNTGELFF
-	13	-	TRBV2	TRBJ1-1	TGTGCCAGCACCCTCGCAGGGGCCACTGAAGCTTTCTTT	CASTLAGATEAFF